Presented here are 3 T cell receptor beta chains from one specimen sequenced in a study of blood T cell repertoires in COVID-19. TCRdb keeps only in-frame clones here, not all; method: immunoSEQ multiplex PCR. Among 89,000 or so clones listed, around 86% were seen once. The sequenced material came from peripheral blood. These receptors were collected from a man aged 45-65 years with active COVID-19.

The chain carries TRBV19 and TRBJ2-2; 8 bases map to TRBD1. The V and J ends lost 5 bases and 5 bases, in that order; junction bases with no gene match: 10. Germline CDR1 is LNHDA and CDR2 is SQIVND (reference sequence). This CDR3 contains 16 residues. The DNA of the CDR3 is TGTGCCAGTAGTCCCCGGACAGGGAGTGGGACCGGGGAGCTGTTTTTT. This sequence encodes CASSPRTGSGTGELFF.

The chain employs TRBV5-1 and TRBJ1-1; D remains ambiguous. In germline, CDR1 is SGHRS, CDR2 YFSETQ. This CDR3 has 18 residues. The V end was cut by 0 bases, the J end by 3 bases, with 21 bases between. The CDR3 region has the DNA TGCGCCAGCAGCTTGGCCGGTTCGTCAGGTGGAGGTGACACTGAAGCTTTCTTT. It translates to CASSLAGSSGGGDTEAFF. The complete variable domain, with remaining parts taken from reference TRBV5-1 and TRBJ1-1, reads KAGVTQTPRYLIKTRGQQVTLSCSPISGHRSVSWYQQTPGQGLQFLFEYFSETQRNKGNFPGRFSGRQFSNSRSEMNVSTLELGDSALYLCASSLAGSSGGGDTEAFFGQGTRLTVV.

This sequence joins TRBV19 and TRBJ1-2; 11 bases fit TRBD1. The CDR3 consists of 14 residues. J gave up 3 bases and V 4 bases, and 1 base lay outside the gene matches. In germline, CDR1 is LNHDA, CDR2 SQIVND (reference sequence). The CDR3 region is CASSRTGGDYGYTF. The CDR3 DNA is TGTGCCAGTAGTAGGACAGGGGGCGACTATGGCTACACCTTC. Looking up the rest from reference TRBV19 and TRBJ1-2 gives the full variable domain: DGGITQSPKYLFRKEGQNVTLSCEQNLNHDAMYWYRQDPGQGLRLIYYSQIVNDFQKGDIAEGYSVSREKKESFPLTVTSAQKNPTAFYLCASSRTGGDYGYTFGSGTRLTVV.